This T cell receptor beta chain is from a study of shared clonotypes between healthy human individuals. Here immunoSEQ multiplex PCR was the method, and the copy in TCRdb shows in-frame clones only, minus some. The table records a few million clones, under 97% of them present only once. Whole-study results and caveats: Sampling involved blood alone; tissue repertoires likely differ. Generation probabilities were higher for clonotypes shared across all four sorted-subset donors than for unshared ones.

Comment on this clone: What it recognizes is unknown.

V was cut by 5 bases and J by 2 bases, with 15 bases left in between. The CDR3 spans 15 residues. CDR1 KGHSH and CDR2 LQKENI come from the germline V gene. The chain links TRBV18 to TRBJ1-2; D might be TRBD1 (6 bases). Sequenced: naive CD4+ T cells sorted from blood. The subset is: CD45RA+ positively selected. This receptor was taken from a man aged 18 to 35 in good health. This CDR3 reads CASSTGTGINYGYTF. CDR3 bases: TGTGCCAGCTCAACTGGCACAGGGATCAACTATGGCTACACCTTC.